The present T cell receptor beta chain was sequenced within a study of post-analysis software for immune sequencing data. J was trimmed by 5 bases and V by 3 bases; bases with no gene match: 12. The germline V gene encodes CDR1 LNHNV and CDR2 YYDKDF (reference sequence). This CDR3 is 17 amino acids long. Comments on this clonotype: Its cognate antigen is unknown.

The TCR beta cDNA libraries carried unique molecular identifiers. Input of about 1 to 11 million T cells yielded approximately 500,000 cDNA molecules. TCRdb independently ran MiXCR on the PCR reads; one entry per CDR3 protein. The sample includes fewer than 600,000 distinct CDR3 sequences, roughly 46% of them seen just once. Study-level results: Patients used a handful of TRBV segments, including TRBV5-6, TRBV5-1 and TRBV20-1, more often than controls. Those with multiple sclerosis, the patient group, showed significantly lower normalized Chao1 diversity than controls.

The genes are TRBV15 and TRBJ1-5, with 8 bases matching TRBD1. The sequenced sample consisted of blood. The TCR was taken from a girl aged 10 to 17 with multiple sclerosis. The CDR3 protein is CATSRSHDRGSYQPQHF. Written as DNA, the CDR3 is TGTGCCACCAGCAGGTCCCATGACAGGGGATCATATCAGCCCCAGCATTTT.